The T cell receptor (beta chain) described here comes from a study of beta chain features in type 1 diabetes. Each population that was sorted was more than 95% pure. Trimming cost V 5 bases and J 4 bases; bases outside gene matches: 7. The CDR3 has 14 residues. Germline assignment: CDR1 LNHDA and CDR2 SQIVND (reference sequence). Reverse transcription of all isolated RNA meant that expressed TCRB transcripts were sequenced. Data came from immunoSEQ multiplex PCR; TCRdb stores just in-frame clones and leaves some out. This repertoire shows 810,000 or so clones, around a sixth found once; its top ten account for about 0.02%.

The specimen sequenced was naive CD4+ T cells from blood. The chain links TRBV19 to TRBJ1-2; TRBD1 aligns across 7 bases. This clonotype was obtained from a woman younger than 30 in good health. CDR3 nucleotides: TGTGCCAGTAGTGAGCTCGGGACAGTCTATGGCTACACCTTC. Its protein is CASSELGTVYGYTF.